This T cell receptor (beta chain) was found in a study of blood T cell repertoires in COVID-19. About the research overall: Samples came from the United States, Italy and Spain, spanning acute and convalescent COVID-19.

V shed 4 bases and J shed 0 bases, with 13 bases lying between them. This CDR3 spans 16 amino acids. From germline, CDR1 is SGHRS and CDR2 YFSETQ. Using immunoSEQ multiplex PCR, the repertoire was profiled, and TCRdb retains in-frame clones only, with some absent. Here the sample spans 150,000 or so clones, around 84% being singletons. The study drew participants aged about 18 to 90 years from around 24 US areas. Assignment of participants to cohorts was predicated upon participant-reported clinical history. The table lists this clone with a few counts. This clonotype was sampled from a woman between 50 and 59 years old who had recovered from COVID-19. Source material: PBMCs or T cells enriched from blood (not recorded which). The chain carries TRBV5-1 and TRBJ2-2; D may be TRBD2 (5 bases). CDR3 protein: CASSIEGSPNTGELFF. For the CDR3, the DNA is TGCGCCAGCAGCATAGAGGGATCCCCGAACACCGGGGAGCTGTTTTTT.